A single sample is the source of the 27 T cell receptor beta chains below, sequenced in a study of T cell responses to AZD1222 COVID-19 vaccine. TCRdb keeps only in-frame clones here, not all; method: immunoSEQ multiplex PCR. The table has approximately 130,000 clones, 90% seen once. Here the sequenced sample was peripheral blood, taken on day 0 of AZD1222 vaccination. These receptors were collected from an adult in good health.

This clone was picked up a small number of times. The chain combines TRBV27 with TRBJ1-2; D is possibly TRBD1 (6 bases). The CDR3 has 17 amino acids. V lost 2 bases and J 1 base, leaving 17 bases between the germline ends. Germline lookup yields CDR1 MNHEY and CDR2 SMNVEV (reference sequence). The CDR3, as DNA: TGTGCCAGCAGTTTAAAGGCAGGGGAAATCGTTAACTATGGCTACACCTTC. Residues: CASSLKAGEIVNYGYTF.

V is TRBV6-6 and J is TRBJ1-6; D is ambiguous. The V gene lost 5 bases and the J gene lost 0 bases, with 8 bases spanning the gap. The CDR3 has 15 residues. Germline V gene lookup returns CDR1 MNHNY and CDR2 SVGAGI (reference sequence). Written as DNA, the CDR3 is TGTGCCAGCAGTAGTGGCAACTCCTATAATTCACCCCTCCACTTT. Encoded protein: CASSSGNSYNSPLHF.

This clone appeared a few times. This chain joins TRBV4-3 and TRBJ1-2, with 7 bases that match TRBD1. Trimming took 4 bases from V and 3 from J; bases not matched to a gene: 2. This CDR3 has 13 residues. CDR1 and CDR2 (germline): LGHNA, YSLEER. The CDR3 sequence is CASSPGGDYGYTF. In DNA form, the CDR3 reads TGCGCCAGCAGCCCAGGGGGAGACTATGGCTACACCTTC.

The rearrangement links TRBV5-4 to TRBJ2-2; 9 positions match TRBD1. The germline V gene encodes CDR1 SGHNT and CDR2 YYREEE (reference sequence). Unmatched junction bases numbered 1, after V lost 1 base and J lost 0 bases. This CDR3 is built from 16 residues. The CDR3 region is CASSLRTGANTGELFF. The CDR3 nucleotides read TGTGCCAGCAGCTTGAGGACAGGGGCGAACACCGGGGAGCTGTTTTTT. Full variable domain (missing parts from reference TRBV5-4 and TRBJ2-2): ETGVTQSPTHLIKTRGQQVTLRCSSQSGHNTVSWYQQALGQGPQFIFQYYREEENGRGNFPPRFSGLQFPNYSSELNVNALELDDSALYLCASSLRTGANTGELFFGEGSRLTVL.

In DNA form, the CDR3 reads TGTGCCAGCAGTGACCCGACAAGCGCTAATGAAAAACTGTTTTTT. It specifies CASSDPTSANEKLFF. J is TRBJ1-4 and V is TRBV25-1; D is unresolved. V lost 3 bases and J lost 3, with 11 bases in between. The CDR3 spans 15 residues. Per germline, CDR1 MGHDK and CDR2 SYGVNS.

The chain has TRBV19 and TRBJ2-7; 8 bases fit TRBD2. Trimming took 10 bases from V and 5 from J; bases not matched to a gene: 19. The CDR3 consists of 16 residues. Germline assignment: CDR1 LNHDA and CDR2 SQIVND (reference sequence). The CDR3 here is CATREKKRESGHEQYF. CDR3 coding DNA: TGTGCCACCAGAGAAAAAAAGCGGGAGAGTGGGCACGAGCAGTACTTC.

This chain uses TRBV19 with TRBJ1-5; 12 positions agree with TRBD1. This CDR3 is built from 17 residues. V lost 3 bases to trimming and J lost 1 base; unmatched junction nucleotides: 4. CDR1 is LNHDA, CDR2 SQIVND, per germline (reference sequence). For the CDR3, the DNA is TGTGCCAGTAGTATGGGACAGGGGGCTCTAAGCAATCAGCCCCAGCATTTT. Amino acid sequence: CASSMGQGALSNQPQHF.

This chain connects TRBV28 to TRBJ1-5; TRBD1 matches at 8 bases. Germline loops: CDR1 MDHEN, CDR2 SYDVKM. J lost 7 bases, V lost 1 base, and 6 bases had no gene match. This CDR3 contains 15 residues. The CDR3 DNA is TGTGCCAGCAGTTTATCCCGGACAGGGTGGCAGCCCCAGCATTTT. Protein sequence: CASSLSRTGWQPQHF.

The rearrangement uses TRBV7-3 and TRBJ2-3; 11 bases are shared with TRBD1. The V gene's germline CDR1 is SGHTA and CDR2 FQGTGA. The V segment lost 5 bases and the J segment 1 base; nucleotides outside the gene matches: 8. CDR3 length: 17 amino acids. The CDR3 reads CASSPTGTGGGTDTQYF. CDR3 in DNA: TGTGCCAGCAGCCCGACCGGGACAGGGGGTGGCACAGATACGCAGTATTTT.

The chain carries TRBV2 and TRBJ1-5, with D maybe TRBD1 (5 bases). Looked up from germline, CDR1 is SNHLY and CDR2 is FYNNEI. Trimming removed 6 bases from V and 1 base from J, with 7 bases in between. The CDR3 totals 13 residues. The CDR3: CASRRDSNQPQHF. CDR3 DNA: TGTGCCAGCAGGAGGGACAGCAATCAGCCCCAGCATTTT.

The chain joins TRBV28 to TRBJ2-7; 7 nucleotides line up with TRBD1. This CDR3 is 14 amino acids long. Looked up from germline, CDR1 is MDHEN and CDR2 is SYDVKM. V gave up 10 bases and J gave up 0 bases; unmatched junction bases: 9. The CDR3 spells CATGSGTVSYEQYF. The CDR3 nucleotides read TGTGCCACCGGCTCCGGGACAGTCTCCTACGAGCAGTACTTC.

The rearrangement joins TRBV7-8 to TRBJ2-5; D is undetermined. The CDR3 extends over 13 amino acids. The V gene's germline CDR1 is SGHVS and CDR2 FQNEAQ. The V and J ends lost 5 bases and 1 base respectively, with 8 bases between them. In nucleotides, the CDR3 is TGTGCCAGCAGCCCCCCCATCCAAGAGACCCAGTACTTC. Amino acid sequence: CASSPPIQETQYF.

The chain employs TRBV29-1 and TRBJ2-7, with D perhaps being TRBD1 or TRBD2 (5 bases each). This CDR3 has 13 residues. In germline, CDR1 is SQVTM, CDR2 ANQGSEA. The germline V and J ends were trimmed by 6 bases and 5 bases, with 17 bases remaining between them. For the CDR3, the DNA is TGCAGCGTAGAACCGGGACCCTCGGACGAGCAGTACTTC. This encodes CSVEPGPSDEQYF.

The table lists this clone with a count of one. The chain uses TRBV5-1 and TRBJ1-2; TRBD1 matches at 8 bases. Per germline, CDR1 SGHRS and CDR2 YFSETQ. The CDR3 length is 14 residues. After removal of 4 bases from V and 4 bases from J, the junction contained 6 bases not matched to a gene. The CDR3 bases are TGCGCCAGCAGCCAGAGAACAGGGGGCTATGGCTACACCTTC. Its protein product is CASSQRTGGYGYTF.

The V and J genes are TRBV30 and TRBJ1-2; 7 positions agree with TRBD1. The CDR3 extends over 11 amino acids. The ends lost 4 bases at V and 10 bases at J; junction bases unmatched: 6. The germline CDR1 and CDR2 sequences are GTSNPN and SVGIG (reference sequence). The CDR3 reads CAWTLGQYYTF. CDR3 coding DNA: TGTGCCTGGACCCTGGGACAGTACTACACCTTC.

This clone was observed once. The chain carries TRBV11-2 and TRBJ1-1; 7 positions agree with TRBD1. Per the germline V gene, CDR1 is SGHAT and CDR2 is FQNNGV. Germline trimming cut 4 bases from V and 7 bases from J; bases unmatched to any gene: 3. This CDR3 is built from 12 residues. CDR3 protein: CASSSGGSEAFF. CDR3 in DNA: TGTGCCAGCAGCTCAGGGGGAAGTGAAGCTTTCTTT. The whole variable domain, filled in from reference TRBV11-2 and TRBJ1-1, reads EAGVAQSPRYKIIEKRQSVAFWCNPISGHATLYWYQQILGQGPKLLIQFQNNGVVDDSQLPKDRFSAERLKGVDSTLKIQPAKLEDSAVYLCASSSGGSEAFFGQGTRLTVV.

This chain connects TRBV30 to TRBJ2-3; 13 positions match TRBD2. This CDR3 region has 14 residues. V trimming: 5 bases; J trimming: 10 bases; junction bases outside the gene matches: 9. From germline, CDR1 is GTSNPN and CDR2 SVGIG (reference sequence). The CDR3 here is CAWGRTSGRKAQYF. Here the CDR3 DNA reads TGTGCCTGGGGGCGGACTAGCGGGAGAAAGGCGCAGTATTTT.

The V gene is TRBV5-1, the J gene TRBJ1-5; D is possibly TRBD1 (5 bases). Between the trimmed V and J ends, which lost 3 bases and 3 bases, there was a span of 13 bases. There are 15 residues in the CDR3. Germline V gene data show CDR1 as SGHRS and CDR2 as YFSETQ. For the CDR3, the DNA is TGCGCCAGCAGCTGGACGGGGGGTGACAATCAGCCCCAGCATTTT. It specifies CASSWTGGDNQPQHF.

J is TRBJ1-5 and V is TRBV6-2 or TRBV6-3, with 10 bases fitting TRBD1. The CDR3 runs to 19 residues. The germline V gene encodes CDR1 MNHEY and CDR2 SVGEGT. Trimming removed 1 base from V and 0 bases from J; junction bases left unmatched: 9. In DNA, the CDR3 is TGTGCCAGCAGTTACTGGACGGGACAGGGGACCTATAGCAATCAGCCCCAGCATTTT. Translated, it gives CASSYWTGQGTYSNQPQHF.

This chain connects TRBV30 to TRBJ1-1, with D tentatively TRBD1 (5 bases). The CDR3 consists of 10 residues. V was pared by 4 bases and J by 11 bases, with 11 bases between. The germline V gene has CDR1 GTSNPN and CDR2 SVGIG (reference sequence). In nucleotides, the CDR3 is TGTGCCTGGAAGCAGGGCCGGGCTTTCTTT. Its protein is CAWKQGRAFF. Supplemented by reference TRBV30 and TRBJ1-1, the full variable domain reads SQTIHQWPATLVQPVGSPLSLECTVEGTSNPNLYWYRQAAGRGLQLLFYSVGIGQISSEVPQNLSASRPQDRQFILSSKKLLLSDSGFYLCAWKQGRAFFGQGTRLTVV.

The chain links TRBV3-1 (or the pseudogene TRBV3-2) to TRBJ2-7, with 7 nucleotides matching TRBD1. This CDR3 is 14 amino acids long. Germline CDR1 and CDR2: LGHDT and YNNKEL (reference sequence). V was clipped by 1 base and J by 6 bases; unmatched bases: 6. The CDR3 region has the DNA TGTGCCAGCAGCCAAGGGACAGGATCTACCGAGCAGTACTTC. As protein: CASSQGTGSTEQYF.

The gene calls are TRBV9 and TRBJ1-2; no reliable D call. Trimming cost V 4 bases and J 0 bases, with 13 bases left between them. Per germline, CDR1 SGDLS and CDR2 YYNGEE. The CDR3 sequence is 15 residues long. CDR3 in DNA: TGTGCCAGCAGCCCATCGGGGTCAGCTAACTATGGCTACACCTTC. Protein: CASSPSGSANYGYTF.

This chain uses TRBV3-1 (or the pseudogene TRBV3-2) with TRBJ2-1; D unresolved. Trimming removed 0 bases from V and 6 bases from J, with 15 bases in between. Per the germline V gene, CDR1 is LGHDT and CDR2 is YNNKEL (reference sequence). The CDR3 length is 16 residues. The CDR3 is CASSQDGFRWTNEQFF. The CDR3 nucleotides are TGTGCCAGCAGCCAAGACGGCTTTCGGTGGACCAATGAGCAGTTCTTC.

The CDR3: CASSLGWSSVRYEQYF. CDR3 DNA sequence: TGTGCCAGCAGTCTGGGCTGGAGTTCCGTTCGGTACGAGCAGTACTTC. The chain links TRBV28 to TRBJ2-7; D remains unclear. V was pared by 5 bases and J by 4 bases, with 21 bases between. CDR3 size: 16 residues. CDR1 is MDHEN, CDR2 SYDVKM, per germline.

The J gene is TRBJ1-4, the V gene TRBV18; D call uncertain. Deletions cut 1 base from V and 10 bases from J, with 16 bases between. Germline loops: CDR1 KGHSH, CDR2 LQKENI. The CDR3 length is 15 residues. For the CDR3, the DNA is TGTGCCAGCTCACCACGGTCCGGGGAATACCGAAAACTGTTTTTT. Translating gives CASSPRSGEYRKLFF.

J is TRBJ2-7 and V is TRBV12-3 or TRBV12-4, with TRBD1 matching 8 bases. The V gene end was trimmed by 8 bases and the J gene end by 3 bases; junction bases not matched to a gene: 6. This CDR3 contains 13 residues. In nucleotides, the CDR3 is TGTGCCAGCCGTCGGACAGGGAACTACGAGCAGTACTTC. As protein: CASRRTGNYEQYF.

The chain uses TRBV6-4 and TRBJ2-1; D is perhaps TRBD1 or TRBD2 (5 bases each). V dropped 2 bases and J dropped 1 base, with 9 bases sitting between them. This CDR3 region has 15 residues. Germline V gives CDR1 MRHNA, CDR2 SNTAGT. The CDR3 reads CASSDGGGSYNEQFF. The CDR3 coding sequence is TGTGCCAGCAGTGACGGTGGGGGTTCCTACAATGAGCAGTTCTTC.